This TCR beta chain was documented in a study of cytomegalovirus exposure and HLA in healthy donors. The donors were part of the validation cohort of 100 to 150 subjects. That cohort was separate from the first cohort, which comprised fewer than 800 subjects. Study observations and caveats: It was reported that the classifier diagnosed cytomegalovirus status with high specificity and sensitivity in both the original and validation cohorts. The authors listed 150 to 200 TCR beta chains as cytomegalovirus-associated.

The J segment lost 10 bases and the V segment lost 4 bases, leaving 10 bases of the junction unmatched. Germline values: CDR1 SGHDT, CDR2 YYEEEE. The CDR3 length is 16 residues. About this clone: Its cognate antigen is unknown.

The repertoire was sequenced with immunoSEQ multiplex PCR; TCRdb's copy has only in-frame clones and lacks some. This table holds 85,000 to 90,000 clones, approximately 96% found once. Sequenced material: PBMCs. The clonotype comes from a man aged 18 to 35 in good health and CMV-seronegative. The V gene is TRBV5-6, the J gene TRBJ2-1; 14 bases agree with TRBD2. As DNA, the CDR3 is TGTGCCAGCAGCCCACTGGGACTAGCGGGAGCGAGGGAGCAGTTCTTC. Its protein product is CASSPLGLAGAREQFF.